A selection of T cell receptor beta chains follows, all from one sample in a study of T cell repertoires in cytomegalovirus infection. TCRdb redid the calling of the reads with MiXCR, one entry per CDR3 protein. The sample records roughly 180,000 distinct CDR3 sequences, roughly 17% being singletons. The sequencing sample was made of CD8+ T cells from PBMCs. The receptors stem from a human donor in good health (CMV status not recorded). Some clones in this sample may be carry-over from other donors' samples. CDR3s include the opening cysteine and the closing phenylalanine or tryptophan. Each record gives: V gene, J gene, clone size, D gene, CDR3 protein, CDR3 DNA. A D gene is named only where the DNA matches it firmly. A clone size is listed for some rows: how often the clone was seen (once, few, many), or a class if it is expanded.

>TRBV30|TRBJ1-3|few|.
CAWRGGLSGNTIYF
TGTGCCTGGAGGGGGGGCCTCTCTGGAAACACCATATATTTT
>TRBV7-2|TRBJ1-4|few|.
CASSSWTDPTPGEKLFF
TGTGCCAGCAGCTCCTGGACAGACCCAACCCCGGGGGAAAAACTGTTTTTT
>TRBV6-6|TRBJ2-5|few|.
CASSKTWETQYF
TGTGCCAGCAGTAAGACTTGGGAGACCCAGTACTTC
>TRBV6-2/TRBV6-3|TRBJ1-2|.|.
CASTLGASSDYGYTF
TGTGCCAGCACGTTGGGCGCCAGCTCGGACTATGGCTACACCTTC
>TRBV5-1|TRBJ1-1|few|.
CASSLDLSAASNTEAFF
TGCGCCAGCAGCTTGGACTTATCGGCGGCATCGAACACTGAAGCTTTCTTT
>TRBV7-9|TRBJ1-2|.|TRBD1
CASSSSGTGDGYTF
TGTGCCAGCAGCTCCTCCGGGACAGGGGACGGCTACACCTTC
>TRBV12-3/TRBV12-4|TRBJ1-5|.|.
CASSPPGTAAQPQHF
TGTGCCAGCAGTCCCCCCGGGACGGCTGCACAGCCCCAGCATTTT
>TRBV7-2|TRBJ1-2|many|TRBD1
CASSLGTGASPGYGYTF
TGTGCCAGCAGCTTAGGGACAGGGGCTTCGCCAGGATATGGCTACACCTTC
>TRBV11-2|TRBJ2-3|few|.
CASTIPMEGTQYF
TGTGCCAGCACGATCCCTATGGAGGGCACGCAGTATTTT
>TRBV7-6|TRBJ2-1|.|.
CASSRRLGPASYNEQFF
TGTGCCAGCAGCCGGCGGTTAGGGCCAGCCTCCTACAATGAGCAGTTCTTC
>TRBV7-2|TRBJ2-7|.|.
CASSLRGIDEQYF
TGTGCCAGCAGCTTGAGGGGAATCGACGAGCAGTACTTC
>TRBV28|TRBJ1-1|.|.
CASSSRVTEAFF
TGTGCCAGCAGTTCCAGGGTGACTGAAGCTTTCTTT
>TRBV5-6|TRBJ1-1|.|.
CASTLTGMNTEAFF
TGTGCCAGCACCCTGACAGGAATGAACACTGAAGCTTTCTTT
>TRBV12-3/TRBV12-4|TRBJ2-5|medium-sized|TRBD2
CASFPGLAAPRETQYF
TGTGCCAGCTTCCCGGGACTAGCGGCACCAAGGGAGACCCAGTACTTC
>TRBV27|TRBJ2-6|.|.
CASTPLSGANVLTF
TGTGCCAGCACCCCCCTCTCTGGGGCCAACGTCCTGACTTTC
>TRBV7-7|TRBJ2-1|few|.
CASSLEGSGSNNEQFF
TGTGCCAGCAGCTTAGAGGGCTCAGGGTCCAACAATGAGCAGTTCTTC
>TRBV7-2|TRBJ1-1|.|.
CASSLVVGVNTEAFF
TGTGCCAGCAGCTTAGTTGTCGGTGTGAACACTGAAGCTTTCTTT
>TRBV12-3/TRBV12-4|TRBJ2-5|.|.
CASRVDSGTPGTQYF
TGTGCCAGCAGGGTCGACTCCGGGACCCCAGGGACCCAGTACTTC
>TRBV12-3/TRBV12-4|TRBJ2-6|.|.
CASRDGPGANVLTF
TGTGCCAGCAGGGACGGACCTGGGGCCAACGTCCTGACTTTC
>TRBV7-9|TRBJ1-5|few|.
CASSFPGVDQPQHF
TGTGCCAGCAGCTTCCCCGGGGTTGATCAGCCCCAGCATTTT
>TRBV20-1|TRBJ1-5|few|TRBD1
CSASFPLDRLHQPQHF
TGCAGTGCTAGTTTCCCCCTGGACAGGCTTCATCAGCCCCAGCATTTT
>TRBV7-2|TRBJ1-1|.|TRBD1
CASSLAPDRGWETEAFF
TGTGCCAGCAGCTTAGCGCCGGACAGGGGATGGGAAACTGAAGCTTTCTTT
>TRBV29-1|TRBJ1-2|few|.
CSVIDLYYYGYTF
TGCAGCGTTATCGACCTATACTACTATGGCTACACCTTC
>TRBV4-1|TRBJ2-1|few|TRBD2
CASSTNLAGAYNEQFF
TGCGCCAGCAGCACCAATTTAGCGGGGGCCTACAATGAGCAGTTCTTC
>TRBV20-1|TRBJ2-3|few|.
CSASPPGVRGPRGVQYF
TGCAGTGCTAGCCCCCCCGGGGTTAGGGGCCCCCGGGGCGTGCAGTATTTT
>TRBV12-3/TRBV12-4|TRBJ2-5|.|TRBD2
CASSLLGPLERGHETQYF
TGTGCCAGCAGTTTATTGGGACCCCTCGAGCGGGGGCATGAGACCCAGTACTTC
>TRBV28|TRBJ2-3|few|TRBD1
CASSLGTGGSTDTQYF
TGTGCCAGCAGTTTGGGGACAGGGGGCAGCACAGATACGCAGTATTTT
>TRBV7-2|TRBJ2-5|.|.
CARSLDGGPETQYF
TGTGCCAGAAGCTTAGACGGGGGGCCCGAGACCCAGTACTTC
>TRBV2|TRBJ2-2|few|TRBD1
CARGTVNTGELFF
TGTGCCAGGGGGACAGTAAACACCGGGGAGCTGTTTTTT
>TRBV4-1|TRBJ1-3|few|TRBD1
CASSRTGESGNTIYF
TGCGCCAGCAGCCGAACAGGGGAATCCGGAAACACCATATATTTT
>TRBV20-1|TRBJ1-2|.|TRBD1
CSASQGQGHGYTF
TGCAGTGCTAGTCAAGGACAGGGTCATGGCTACACCTTC
>TRBV12-5|TRBJ2-3|.|.
CASGLPLSTDTQYF
TGTGCTAGTGGCCTACCACTTAGCACAGATACGCAGTATTTT
>TRBV4-2|TRBJ2-1|few|.
CASSQDLRGRQFF
TGTGCCAGCAGCCAAGACCTTAGGGGGAGGCAGTTCTTC
>TRBV2|TRBJ1-1|few|.
CASSARQSMNTEAFF
TGTGCCAGCAGTGCAAGGCAGAGCATGAACACTGAAGCTTTCTTT
>TRBV5-6|TRBJ1-5|few|.
CASSWGSGSDSNQPQHF
TGTGCCAGCAGCTGGGGGAGCGGTTCAGATAGCAATCAGCCCCAGCATTTT
>TRBV4-1|TRBJ1-3|few|.
CASSQGGHARSSGNTIYF
TGCGCCAGCAGCCAAGGGGGCCACGCCAGGAGCTCTGGAAACACCATATATTTT
>TRBV19|TRBJ1-1|once|.
CASSFPSQPNTEAFF
TGTGCCAGTAGTTTCCCCTCCCAGCCGAACACTGAAGCTTTCTTT
>TRBV20-1|TRBJ2-1|.|TRBD2
CSASEVPSGEYNEQFF
TGCAGTGCGTCAGAGGTACCAAGCGGGGAGTACAATGAGCAGTTCTTC
>TRBV7-9|TRBJ2-5|.|.
CASSLDWLGQPETQYF
TGTGCCAGCAGCTTAGACTGGCTCGGACAGCCTGAGACCCAGTACTTC
>TRBV3-1|TRBJ2-7|few|TRBD2
CASSHLGTSYEQYF
TGTGCCAGCAGCCACCTCGGGACTAGCTACGAGCAGTACTTC
>TRBV4-1|TRBJ2-4|.|.
CASSQVLAKNIQYF
TGCGCCAGCAGCCAAGTTCTAGCCAAAAACATTCAGTACTTC
>TRBV2|TRBJ2-1|.|.
CASRDISSYEQFF
TGTGCCAGCAGAGATATTAGCTCCTACGAGCAGTTCTTC
>TRBV7-2|TRBJ2-5|.|.
CASSPAAAGRETQYF
TGTGCCAGCAGCCCCGCGGCTGCGGGGCGAGAGACCCAGTACTTC
>TRBV29-1|TRBJ2-1|.|.
CSLSLGAYNEQFF
TGCAGCCTCTCATTGGGGGCTTACAATGAGCAGTTCTTC